This passage covers 25 T cell receptor beta chains from one sample sequenced in a study of shared clonotypes between healthy human individuals. Measured with immunoSEQ multiplex PCR; TCRdb has only the in-frame clones, and not every one. This sample carries about 660,000 clones, approximately 79% of them seen once, and the ten largest clones take around 1.6%. Specimen: memory CD4+ T cells sorted from blood. Subset in this sample: CD45RA-negative fraction. All receptors come from a woman in her twenties or thirties in good health.

The chain carries TRBV6-1 and TRBJ1-2; a weak D match, TRBD1 (5 bases). Trimming left V 2 bases short and J 4 bases short, with 11 bases between. The V gene's germline CDR1 is MNHNS and CDR2 SASEGT. The CDR3 has 14 amino acids. This CDR3 reads CASSERDGSYGYTF. For the CDR3, the DNA is TGTGCCAGCAGTGAAAGGGACGGAAGCTATGGCTACACCTTC.

The V and J genes are TRBV7-2 and TRBJ1-5, with D perhaps TRBD1 (5 bases). Trimming shortened V by 5 bases and J by 4 bases, and 12 bases separated the two germline ends. The CDR3 is 14 residues long. Germline CDR1 reads SGHTA; CDR2 reads FQGNSA. CDR3 region: CASSPDGGNQPQHF. The CDR3 DNA follows: TGTGCCAGCAGCCCGGATGGGGGGAATCAGCCCCAGCATTTT.

This sequence joins TRBV5-1 and TRBJ2-7; D gene unclear. The CDR3 is made up of 14 amino acids. Trimming stripped 4 bases from V and 2 bases from J, with 13 bases between. Germline V gene data show CDR1 as SGHRS and CDR2 as YFSETQ. The CDR3: CASSVISRAYEQYF. In DNA form, the CDR3 reads TGCGCCAGCAGCGTAATTAGTCGGGCCTACGAGCAGTACTTC.

The gene calls are TRBV10-3 and TRBJ2-3; 9 nucleotides line up with TRBD1. V dropped 5 bases and J dropped 6; count of bases not matched to a gene: 9. Per the germline V gene, CDR1 is ENHRY and CDR2 is SYGVKD. The CDR3 length is 15 residues. For the CDR3, the DNA is TGTGCCATCAGTTTAGGACAGGGGAGCGCGGATACGCAGTATTTT. It yields the protein CAISLGQGSADTQYF.

The chain joins TRBV6-1 to TRBJ2-7; D is unclear. This CDR3 region has 14 residues. V was trimmed by 6 bases and J by 3 bases, leaving 15 bases between them. Germline values: CDR1 MNHNS, CDR2 SASEGT. As DNA, the CDR3 is TGTGCCAGCAGCGACGATGGAACTTTCTACGAGCAGTACTTC. This translates into CASSDDGTFYEQYF.

This clone occurred a few times. Other DNA sequences in this sample translate to the same CDR3. The chain has TRBV28 and TRBJ1-2, with 9 bases aligning to TRBD1. V was pared by 6 bases and J by 3 bases, with 5 bases of the junction left unmatched. CDR3 length: 14 residues. Per the germline V gene, CDR1 is MDHEN and CDR2 is SYDVKM. CDR3 sequence: CASRETGGDYGYTF. CDR3 nucleotides: TGTGCCAGCAGAGAGACAGGGGGGGACTATGGCTACACCTTC.

V gene TRBV7-8 combines with J gene TRBJ1-6; 9 positions agree with TRBD1. V was clipped by 6 bases and J by 10 bases; unmatched bases: 10. The CDR3 spans 15 residues. Germline V gene lookup returns CDR1 SGHVS and CDR2 FQNEAQ. CDR3 protein: CASRKEDRGKSPLHF. The CDR3 region has the DNA TGTGCCAGCAGGAAAGAGGACAGGGGAAAATCACCCCTCCACTTT.

Worth noting for this clone: Other DNA sequences within the sample encode an identical CDR3. The chain combines TRBV20-1 with TRBJ2-1; D not resolved. V lost 2 bases and J 4 bases, leaving 3 bases between the germline ends. In germline, CDR1 is DFQATT, CDR2 SNEGSKA (reference sequence). The CDR3 loop spans 11 amino acids. In DNA, the CDR3 is TGCAGTGCTAGACAGTACAATGAGCAGTTCTTC. The encoded protein is CSARQYNEQFF.

This chain uses TRBV5-4 with TRBJ1-1, with a possible D match to TRBD1 (5 bases). The CDR3 spans 12 residues. Trimming took 6 bases from V and 8 from J, leaving 14 bases between them. The germline V gene has CDR1 SGHNT and CDR2 YYREEE (reference sequence). The CDR3 spells CASTPDGGEAFF. In nucleotides, the CDR3 is TGTGCCAGCACCCCGGACGGGGGAGAAGCTTTCTTT. Using reference TRBV5-4 and TRBJ1-1 for the parts outside the CDR3, the full variable domain is ETGVTQSPTHLIKTRGQQVTLRCSSQSGHNTVSWYQQALGQGPQFIFQYYREEENGRGNFPPRFSGLQFPNYSSELNVNALELDDSALYLCASTPDGGEAFFGQGTRLTVV.

The chain carries TRBV7-9 and TRBJ2-7, with D unclear. The CDR3 totals 12 residues. V shed 5 bases and J shed 6 bases, with 11 bases lying between them. CDR1 SEHNR and CDR2 FQNEAQ come from the germline V gene (reference sequence). The CDR3: CASSAWQSEQYF. The DNA of the CDR3 is TGTGCCAGCAGCGCCTGGCAGTCCGAGCAGTACTTC.

The V and J genes are TRBV23-1 and TRBJ2-7, with D perhaps TRBD2 (6 bases). TRBV23-1 is recorded as an ORF, its role being uncertain. V lost 4 bases to trimming and J lost 0 bases, with 40 bases between them. The CDR3 extends over 24 amino acids. CDR3 nucleotides: TGCGCCAGCAGTCTCACCCCAGGCAGAACGAAGACAACCCGGCGGGACGTCGACTCCTACGAGCAGTACTTC. Residues: CASSLTPGRTKTTRRDVDSYEQYF.

This clone was picked up one time. The chain combines TRBV19 with TRBJ1-5; 7 bases align to TRBD1. CDR1 is LNHDA and CDR2 is SQIVND in the germline V gene (reference sequence). This CDR3 is built from 16 residues. Trimming at V came to 3 bases and at J to 6 bases, leaving 11 bases not matched to a gene. CDR3 sequence (DNA): TGTGCCAGTAGTATTCGTGTCAGGGGGTATAGTCAGCCCCAGCATTTT. This encodes CASSIRVRGYSQPQHF.

This sequence joins TRBV5-4 and TRBJ2-5; D might be TRBD1 (6 bases). The germline V gene has CDR1 SGHNT and CDR2 YYREEE (reference sequence). V lost 0 bases and J lost 1, with 7 bases in between. This CDR3 region has 14 residues. The CDR3 spells CASSLVDSQETQYF. CDR3 coding DNA: TGTGCCAGCAGCTTGGTGGACAGCCAAGAGACCCAGTACTTC.

This rearrangement joins TRBV28 to TRBJ1-2; 11 nucleotides line up with TRBD1. In germline, CDR1 is MDHEN, CDR2 SYDVKM. J lost 4 bases, V lost 6 bases, and 7 bases had no gene match. This CDR3 has 15 amino acids. In nucleotides, the CDR3 is TGTGCCAGCAGAACCCGGACAGGGGGCGGCTATGGCTACACCTTC. It specifies CASRTRTGGGYGYTF.

This chain links TRBV7-2 with TRBJ2-7, with 7 bases matching TRBD2. V lost 1 base to trimming and J lost 3 bases; unmatched junction nucleotides: 9. From germline, CDR1 is SGHTA and CDR2 FQGNSA. The CDR3 covers 16 residues. CDR3 bases: TGTGCCAGCAGCTTAGTGGGCGGGAGTACGGGCTACGAGCAGTACTTC. Amino acids: CASSLVGGSTGYEQYF.

The chain uses TRBV19 and TRBJ2-6; D possibly corresponds to TRBD1 (5 bases). V shed 1 base and J shed 3 bases, with 7 bases lying between them. CDR1 is LNHDA, CDR2 SQIVND, per germline (reference sequence). The CDR3 is made up of 15 amino acids. This chain's CDR3 is CASSIGRGGANVLTF. CDR3 sequence (DNA): TGTGCCAGTAGTATAGGTAGGGGTGGGGCCAACGTCCTGACTTTC.

This chain connects TRBV13 to TRBJ2-6; D is undetermined. V was shortened by 1 base and J by 0 bases, with 4 bases between the two germline ends. The germline V gene has CDR1 PRHDT and CDR2 FYEKMQ (reference sequence). The CDR3 loop spans 15 amino acids. The CDR3 spells CASSLVRSGANVLTF. The CDR3 DNA follows: TGTGCCAGCAGCTTAGTGCGCTCTGGGGCCAACGTCCTGACTTTC.

This clone appeared a single time. Possible read error: a much larger clone is one base away. The chain is built from TRBV11-2 and TRBJ2-7, with D tentatively TRBD2 (5 bases). V was clipped by 3 bases and J by 4 bases, with 7 bases between them. Germline assignment: CDR1 SGHAT and CDR2 FQNNGV. This CDR3 has 12 residues. CDR3 DNA: TGTGCCAGCAGCTTGACGGGATACGAGCAGTACTTC. Translated, it gives CASSLTGYEQYF.

Points on this clone: Other DNA sequences within the sample encode an identical CDR3. This sequence joins TRBV4-2 and TRBJ1-1, with 7 bases that match TRBD1. The CDR3 totals 15 residues. CDR1 is LGHNA and CDR2 is YNFKEQ in the germline V gene. The trim removed 5 bases at V and 1 base at J, leaving 7 bases unmatched. CDR3 nucleotides: TGTGCCAGCAGCTTGCCGGGACAGAGGAACACTGAAGCTTTCTTT. It specifies CASSLPGQRNTEAFF.

This clone has a handful of counts. This rearrangement joins TRBV9 to TRBJ2-3; a weak D match, TRBD1 (8 bases). V was pared by 1 base and J by 0 bases, with 12 bases between. Germline lookup yields CDR1 SGDLS and CDR2 YYNGEE. CDR3 length equals 16 residues. The CDR3 spells CASSVRGDRSTDTQYF. Written as DNA, the CDR3 is TGTGCCAGCAGCGTACGGGGGGACAGGAGCACAGATACGCAGTATTTT.

The J gene is TRBJ2-1, the V gene TRBV9, with 16 bases fitting TRBD2. Unmatched junction bases numbered 13, after V lost 3 bases and J lost 4 bases. The CDR3 totals 20 residues. Germline-derived CDR1 and CDR2 are SGDLS and YYNGEE. CDR3 sequence reads: CASSDNPGTSGREGYNEQFF. CDR3 nucleotide sequence: TGTGCCAGCAGCGACAACCCCGGGACTAGCGGGAGGGAGGGGTACAATGAGCAGTTCTTC.

The rearrangement joins TRBV19 to TRBJ1-1; D unclear. The V and J ends lost 2 bases and 1 base respectively, with 5 bases between them. The CDR3 consists of 13 residues. The V gene's germline CDR1 is LNHDA and CDR2 SQIVND (reference sequence). The CDR3 coding sequence is TGTGCCAGTAGTATACGACAGAACACTGAAGCTTTCTTT. Translated: CASSIRQNTEAFF.

CDR3 coding DNA: TGTGCCAGCAGTGGACGTGGGACCCAGTACTTC. Amino acids: CASSGRGTQYF. The J gene is TRBJ2-5, the V gene TRBV28; no clear D. Germline CDR1 is MDHEN and CDR2 is SYDVKM. V was trimmed by 5 bases and J by 7 bases, leaving 8 bases between them. This CDR3 spans 11 amino acids.

The chain links TRBV4-1 to TRBJ1-5; D remains unclear. V lost 0 bases, J lost 6 bases, and 6 bases lay in between. The V gene's germline CDR1 is MGHRA and CDR2 YSYEKL. The CDR3 sequence is 13 residues long. CDR3 sequence: CASSQDPVQPQHF. The CDR3 bases are TGCGCCAGCAGCCAAGATCCGGTTCAGCCCCAGCATTTT.

The rearrangement links TRBV30 to TRBJ2-1; no firm D call. Germline V gene lookup returns CDR1 GTSNPN and CDR2 SVGIG (reference sequence). V gave up 1 base and J gave up 2 bases, with 6 bases separating them. This CDR3 has 13 residues. The CDR3 spells CAWSGLAYNEQFF. The CDR3 DNA sequence: TGTGCCTGGAGTGGTCTAGCCTACAATGAGCAGTTCTTC.